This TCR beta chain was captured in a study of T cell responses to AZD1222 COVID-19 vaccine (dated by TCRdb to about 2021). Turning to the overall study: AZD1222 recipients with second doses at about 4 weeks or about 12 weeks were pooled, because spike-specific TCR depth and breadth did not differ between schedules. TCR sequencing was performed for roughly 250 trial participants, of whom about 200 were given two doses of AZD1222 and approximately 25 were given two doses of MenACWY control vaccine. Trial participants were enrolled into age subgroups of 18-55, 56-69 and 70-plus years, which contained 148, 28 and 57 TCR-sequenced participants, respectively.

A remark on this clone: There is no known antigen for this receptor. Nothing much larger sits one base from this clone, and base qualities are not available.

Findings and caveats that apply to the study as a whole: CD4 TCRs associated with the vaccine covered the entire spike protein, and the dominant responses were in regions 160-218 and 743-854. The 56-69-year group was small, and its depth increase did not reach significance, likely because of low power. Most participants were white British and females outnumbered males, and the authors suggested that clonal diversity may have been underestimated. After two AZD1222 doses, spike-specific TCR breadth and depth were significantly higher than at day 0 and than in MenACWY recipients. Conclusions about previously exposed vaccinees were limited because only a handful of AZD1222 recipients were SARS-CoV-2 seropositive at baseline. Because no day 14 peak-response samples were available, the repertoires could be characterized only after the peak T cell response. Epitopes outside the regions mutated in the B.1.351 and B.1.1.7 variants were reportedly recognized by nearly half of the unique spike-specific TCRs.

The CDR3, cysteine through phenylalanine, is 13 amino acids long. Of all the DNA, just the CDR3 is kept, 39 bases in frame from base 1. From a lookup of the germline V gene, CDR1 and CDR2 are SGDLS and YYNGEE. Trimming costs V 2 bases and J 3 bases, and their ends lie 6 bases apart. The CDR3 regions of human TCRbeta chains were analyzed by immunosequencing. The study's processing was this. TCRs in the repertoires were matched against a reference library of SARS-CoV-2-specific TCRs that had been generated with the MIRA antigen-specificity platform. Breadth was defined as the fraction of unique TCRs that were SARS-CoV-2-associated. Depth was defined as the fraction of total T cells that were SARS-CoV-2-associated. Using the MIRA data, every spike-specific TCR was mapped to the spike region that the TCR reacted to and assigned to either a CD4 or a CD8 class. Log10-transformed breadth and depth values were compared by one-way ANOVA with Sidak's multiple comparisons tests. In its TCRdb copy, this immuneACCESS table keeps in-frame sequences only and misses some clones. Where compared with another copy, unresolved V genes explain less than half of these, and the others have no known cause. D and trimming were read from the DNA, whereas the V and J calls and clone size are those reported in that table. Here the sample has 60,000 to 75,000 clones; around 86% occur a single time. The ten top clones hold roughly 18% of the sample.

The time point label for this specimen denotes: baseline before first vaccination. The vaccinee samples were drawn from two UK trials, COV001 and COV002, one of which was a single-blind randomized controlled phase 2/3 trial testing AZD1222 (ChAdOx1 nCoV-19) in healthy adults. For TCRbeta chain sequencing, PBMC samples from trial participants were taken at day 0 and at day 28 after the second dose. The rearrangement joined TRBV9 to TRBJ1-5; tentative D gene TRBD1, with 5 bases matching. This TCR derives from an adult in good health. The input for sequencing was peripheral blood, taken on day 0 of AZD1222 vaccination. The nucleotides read TGTGCCAGCAGCGTCGGGACCAATCAGCCCCAGCATTTT. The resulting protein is CASSVGTNQPQHF.